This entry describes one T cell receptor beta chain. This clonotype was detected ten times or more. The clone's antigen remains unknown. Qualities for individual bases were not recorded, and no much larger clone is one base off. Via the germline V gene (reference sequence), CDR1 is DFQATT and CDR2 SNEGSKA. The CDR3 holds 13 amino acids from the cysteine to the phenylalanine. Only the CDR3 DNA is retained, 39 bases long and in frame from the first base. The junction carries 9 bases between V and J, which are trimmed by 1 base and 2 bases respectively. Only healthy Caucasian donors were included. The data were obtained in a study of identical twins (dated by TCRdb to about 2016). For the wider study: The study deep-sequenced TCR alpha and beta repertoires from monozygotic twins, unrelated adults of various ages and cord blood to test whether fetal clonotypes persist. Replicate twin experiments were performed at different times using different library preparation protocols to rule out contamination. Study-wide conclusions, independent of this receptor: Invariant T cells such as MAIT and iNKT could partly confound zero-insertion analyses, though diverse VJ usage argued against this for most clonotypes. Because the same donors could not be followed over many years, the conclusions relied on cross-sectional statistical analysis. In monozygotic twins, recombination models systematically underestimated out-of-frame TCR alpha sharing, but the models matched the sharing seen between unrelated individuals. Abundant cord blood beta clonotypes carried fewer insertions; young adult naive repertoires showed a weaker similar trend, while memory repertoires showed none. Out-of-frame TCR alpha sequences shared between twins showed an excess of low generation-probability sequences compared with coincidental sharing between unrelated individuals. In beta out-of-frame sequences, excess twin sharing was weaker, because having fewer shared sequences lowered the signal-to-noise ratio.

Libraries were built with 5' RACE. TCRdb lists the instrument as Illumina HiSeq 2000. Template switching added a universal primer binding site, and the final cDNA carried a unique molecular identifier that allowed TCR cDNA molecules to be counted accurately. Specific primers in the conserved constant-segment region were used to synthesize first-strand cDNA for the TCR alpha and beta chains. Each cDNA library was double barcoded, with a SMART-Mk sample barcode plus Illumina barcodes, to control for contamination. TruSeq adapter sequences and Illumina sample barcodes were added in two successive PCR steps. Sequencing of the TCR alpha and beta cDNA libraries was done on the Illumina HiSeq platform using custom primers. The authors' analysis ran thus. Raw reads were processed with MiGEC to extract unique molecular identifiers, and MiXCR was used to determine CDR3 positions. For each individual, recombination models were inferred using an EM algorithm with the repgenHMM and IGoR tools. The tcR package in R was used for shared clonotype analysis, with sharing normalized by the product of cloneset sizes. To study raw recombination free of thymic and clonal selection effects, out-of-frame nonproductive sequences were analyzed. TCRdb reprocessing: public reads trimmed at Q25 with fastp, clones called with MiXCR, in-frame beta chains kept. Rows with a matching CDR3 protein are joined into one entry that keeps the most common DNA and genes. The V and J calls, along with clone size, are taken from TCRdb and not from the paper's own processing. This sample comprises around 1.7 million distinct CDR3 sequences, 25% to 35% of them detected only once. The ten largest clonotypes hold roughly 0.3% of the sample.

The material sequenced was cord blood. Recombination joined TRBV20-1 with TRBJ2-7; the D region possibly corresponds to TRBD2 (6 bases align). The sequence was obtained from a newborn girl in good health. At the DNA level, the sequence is TGCAGTGCTAGAGGGAGGGGACCCTACGAGCAGTACTTC. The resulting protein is CSARGRGPYEQYF.